These T cell receptor beta chains were read from a single sample in a study of CD4+ T cells in melanoma. Data came from immunoSEQ multiplex PCR; TCRdb stores just in-frame clones and leaves some out. Of about 140,000 clones listed, 80% to 95% are singletons. The receptors were sampled from a human donor with melanoma. The CDR3 runs from the conserved cysteine through the conserved F or W. D genes are given only for firm matches. Clone size appears in some rows only: once, few, many, or a class for an expanded clone.

J gene,D gene,clone size,V gene,CDR3 protein,CDR3 DNA
TRBJ2-1,-,-,TRBV7-3,CASSLGASSYNEQFF,TGTGCCAGCAGCTTGGGAGCGTCCTCCTACAATGAGCAGTTCTTC
TRBJ1-2,-,-,TRBV18,CASSQTETASGYTF,TGTGCCAGCTCACAGACAGAGACCGCTTCTGGCTACACCTTC
TRBJ2-2,-,-,TRBV2,CASRFRQGHTGELFF,TGTGCCAGCAGGTTTCGCCAGGGTCACACCGGGGAGCTGTTTTTT
TRBJ1-2,-,-,TRBV6-1,CASSGGGAGSYGYTF,TGTGCCAGCAGTGGAGGAGGTGCGGGGAGCTATGGCTACACCTTC
TRBJ1-2,-,-,TRBV7-2,CASSFRTRRKSYGYTF,TGTGCCAGCAGCTTCCGAACAAGGCGAAAGTCCTATGGCTACACCTTC
TRBJ1-1,-,-,TRBV6-6,CASSNQENTEAFF,TGTGCCAGCAGTAATCAGGAGAACACTGAAGCTTTCTTT
TRBJ1-2,-,-,TRBV9,CASSVESGSNYGYTF,TGTGCCAGCAGCGTAGAAAGCGGGAGTAACTATGGCTACACCTTC
TRBJ1-2,-,once,TRBV29-1,CSVYSTVGGYTF,TGCAGCGTTTACTCAACAGTGGGGGGCTACACCTTC
TRBJ2-3,-,-,TRBV5-1,CASSLDTDTQYF,TGCGCCAGCAGCTTGGACACAGATACGCAGTATTTT
TRBJ2-1,-,once,TRBV19,CASSIRGDSYNEQFF,TGTGCCAGTAGTATTAGAGGCGACTCCTACAATGAGCAGTTCTTC
TRBJ2-7,-,-,TRBV21-1,CASSKAHGGGGVEQYF,TGTGCCAGCAGCAAAGCTCACGGAGGAGGAGGGGTCGAGCAGTACTTC
TRBJ2-2,TRBD2,-,TRBV5-1,CASSSSSGPTGELFF,TGCGCCAGCAGCTCCTCTAGCGGTCCAACCGGGGAGCTGTTTTTT
TRBJ2-5,-,-,TRBV7-9,CASSTGTLRETQYF,TGTGCCAGCAGCACCGGGACTCTTCGAGAGACCCAGTACTTC
TRBJ2-1,TRBD1,-,TRBV5-1,CASDRTGLYNEQFF,TGCGCCAGCGATAGGACAGGGCTATACAATGAGCAGTTCTTC
TRBJ2-7,TRBD1,-,TRBV18,CASSPPKGALFEQYF,TGTGCCAGCTCACCACCGAAGGGGGCCTTGTTCGAGCAGTACTTC
TRBJ1-1,TRBD1,-,TRBV7-3,CASSSAPRDRADTEAFF,TGTGCCAGCAGCTCGGCCCCGAGGGACAGGGCGGACACTGAAGCTTTCTTT
TRBJ2-5,TRBD2,-,TRBV2,CASRGVSGGEQETQYF,TGTGCCAGCAGGGGGGTTAGCGGGGGTGAACAAGAGACCCAGTACTTC
TRBJ1-4,TRBD1,-,TRBV18,CASSPGQASTNEKLFF,TGTGCCAGCTCACCGGGACAGGCCTCCACTAATGAAAAACTGTTTTTT
TRBJ1-3,TRBD1,-,TRBV11-2,CASSRDRSSSGNTIYF,TGTGCCAGCAGCAGGGACAGGTCTTCGTCTGGAAACACCATATATTTT
TRBJ2-3,TRBD2,-,TRBV7-2,CASSLGLAGGQDTQYF,TGTGCCAGCAGCTTGGGACTAGCGGGGGGGCAAGATACGCAGTATTTT
TRBJ1-1,-,-,TRBV5-4,CASSLDPVTSTNTEAFF,TGTGCCAGCAGCTTGGATCCCGTGACCAGTACGAACACTGAAGCTTTCTTT
TRBJ1-2,-,-,TRBV4-1,CASSQRDRDYGYTF,TGCGCCAGCAGCCAAAGGGACCGAGACTATGGCTACACCTTC
TRBJ1-2,-,-,TRBV6-1,CASSDWGIYGYTF,TGTGCCAGCAGTGATTGGGGAATCTATGGCTACACCTTC
TRBJ1-2,TRBD1,-,TRBV29-1,CSVELRGQGVQGYTF,TGCAGCGTCGAACTCCGGGGACAGGGGGTACAAGGCTACACCTTC
TRBJ1-4,TRBD1,-,TRBV6-5,CASSSDRGSGKLFF,TGTGCCAGCAGTAGTGACAGGGGGAGCGGAAAACTGTTTTTT
TRBJ2-2,TRBD2,-,TRBV5-1,CASSLTSGGDWTGELFF,TGCGCCAGCAGCTTGACTAGCGGGGGGGACTGGACCGGGGAGCTGTTTTTT
TRBJ1-1,-,-,TRBV6-1,CASSRLGGSNTEAFF,TGTGCCAGCAGCCGTCTCGGGGGCTCCAACACTGAAGCTTTCTTT
TRBJ2-5,-,-,TRBV15,CATSNFLGGAVETQYF,TGTGCCACCAGCAACTTCCTTGGGGGGGCGGTAGAGACCCAGTACTTC
TRBJ1-2,TRBD1,-,TRBV6-1,CASVWTGYGYTF,TGTGCCAGCGTTTGGACAGGATATGGCTACACCTTC
TRBJ1-2,TRBD1,once,TRBV5-1,CASSGGQGLDGYTF,TGCGCCAGCAGCGGCGGACAGGGACTGGATGGCTACACCTTC
TRBJ2-1,-,once,TRBV10-3,CAISDLGDSYNEQFF,TGTGCCATCAGTGACCTCGGGGACTCCTACAATGAGCAGTTCTTC
TRBJ2-3,-,-,TRBV13,CASSLWTGTDTQYF,TGTGCCAGCAGCTTATGGACAGGCACAGATACGCAGTATTTT
TRBJ2-1,TRBD1,-,TRBV5-4,CASSPRDSSYNEQFF,TGTGCCAGCAGCCCAAGGGACAGCTCCTACAATGAGCAGTTCTTC
TRBJ1-4,-,-,TRBV5-1,CASSPDGLTAEKLFF,TGCGCCAGCAGCCCCGATGGCCTCACGGCTGAAAAACTGTTTTTT
TRBJ2-6,-,-,TRBV7-8,CASSSYIEAGANVLTF,TGTGCCAGCAGCTCTTACATCGAGGCTGGGGCCAACGTCCTGACTTTC
TRBJ1-1,-,-,TRBV2,CASSGTALIEAFF,TGTGCCAGCAGTGGGACAGCTCTGATTGAAGCTTTCTTT
TRBJ2-3,TRBD2,-,TRBV5-6,CASSSGLATYTDTQYF,TGTGCCAGCAGCTCGGGACTAGCTACCTACACAGATACGCAGTATTTT
TRBJ2-3,-,once,TRBV29-1,CSVPRGSTDTQYF,TGCAGCGTTCCTCGGGGGAGCACAGATACGCAGTATTTT
TRBJ1-5,-,-,TRBV7-2,CASSLVPFSNQPQHF,TGTGCCAGCAGCTTAGTGCCCTTTAGCAATCAGCCCCAGCATTTT
TRBJ2-5,-,-,TRBV21-1,CASSKARGLAGVGETQYF,TGTGCCAGCAGCAAAGCGCGGGGGTTGGCGGGCGTGGGCGAGACCCAGTACTTC
TRBJ2-7,-,-,TRBV5-8,CASSSRVVGEQYF,TGTGCCAGCAGCTCCAGAGTCGTTGGAGAGCAGTACTTC
TRBJ2-5,TRBD2,once,TRBV5-1,CASSLVLAGEETQYF,TGCGCCAGCAGCTTGGTCCTAGCGGGGGAAGAGACCCAGTACTTC
TRBJ2-2,TRBD1,-,TRBV6-1,CASIGQANTGELFF,TGTGCCAGCATCGGACAGGCTAACACCGGGGAGCTGTTTTTT